Shown below are 32 T cell receptor beta chains from a single sample sequenced in a study of blood T cell repertoires in COVID-19. The method was immunoSEQ multiplex PCR; TCRdb's version includes in-frame clones alone and lacks a portion of them. The sample yields fewer than 120,000 clones, 76% seen once. The sample comprised peripheral blood. Source of these receptors: a woman aged 80 or over with acute or convalescent COVID-19.

The chain links TRBV2 to TRBJ1-2; D is unresolved. CDR1 is SNHLY and CDR2 is FYNNEI in the germline V gene. V lost 5 bases to trimming and J lost 2 bases, with 12 bases between them. This CDR3 contains 14 residues. This CDR3 reads CASSSLTQNYGYTF. CDR3 nucleotides: TGTGCCAGCAGTTCATTGACACAGAACTATGGCTACACCTTC.

This clone was detected only a few times. The J gene is TRBJ2-2, the V gene TRBV18; 7 bases match TRBD1. Germline loops: CDR1 KGHSH, CDR2 LQKENI. V lost 3 bases to trimming and J lost 7 bases; unmatched junction nucleotides: 8. This CDR3 region has 15 residues. The CDR3 reads CASSPETGTNGELFF. Written as DNA, the CDR3 is TGTGCCAGCTCACCCGAGACAGGGACAAACGGGGAGCTGTTTTTT.

This rearrangement joins TRBV6-2 or TRBV6-3 to TRBJ2-2, with TRBD2 as a possible D gene (6 bases). Germline lookup yields CDR1 MNHEY and CDR2 SVGEGT. The CDR3 covers 14 residues. Trimming left V 4 bases short and J 4 bases short, with 10 bases between. CDR3 bases: TGTGCCAGCAGTTGGACTACTGCCACCGGGGAGCTGTTTTTT. It yields the protein CASSWTTATGELFF.

The V gene is TRBV28, the J gene TRBJ1-1; TRBD1 agrees at 9 bases. With 5 bases clipped from V and 1 base from J, the junction kept 11 bases outside the gene matches. The CDR3 consists of 17 residues. Germline V lookup: CDR1 MDHEN, CDR2 SYDVKM. The CDR3 here is CASSTTGTGWANTEAFF. The CDR3 region has the DNA TGTGCCAGCAGTACAACCGGGACAGGGTGGGCGAACACTGAAGCTTTCTTT.

V gene TRBV2 combines with J gene TRBJ1-1, with D possibly TRBD1 on 6 matching bases. Looked up from germline, CDR1 is SNHLY and CDR2 is FYNNEI. This CDR3 contains 13 residues. The V gene lost 10 bases and the J gene lost 3 bases, with 15 bases spanning the gap. This CDR3 is CATSRGFYTEAFF. CDR3 DNA: TGTGCCACGAGTAGGGGGTTTTACACTGAAGCTTTCTTT.

In its sample, this clone was seen a few times. The J gene is TRBJ2-7, the V gene TRBV27, with TRBD1 identical over 7 bases. The junction had 3 bases not matched to a gene; V was cut back by 2 bases and J by 8 bases. The germline gives CDR1 MNHEY, CDR2 SMNVEV (reference sequence). The CDR3 runs to 12 residues. The CDR3 region is CASSLAQGKQYF. CDR3 bases: TGTGCCAGCAGTTTAGCACAGGGGAAGCAGTACTTC.

J is TRBJ1-2 and V is TRBV5-4; weak D call: TRBD1 (5 bases). Trimming stripped 1 base from V and 6 bases from J, with 10 bases between. Looked up from germline, CDR1 is SGHNT and CDR2 is YYREEE (reference sequence). This CDR3 contains 13 residues. CDR3 sequence: CASSLRGFNGYTF. The CDR3 bases are TGTGCCAGCAGCTTGAGGGGTTTTAATGGCTACACCTTC. Combining the CDR3 with reference TRBV5-4 and TRBJ1-2 gives the whole variable domain ETGVTQSPTHLIKTRGQQVTLRCSSQSGHNTVSWYQQALGQGPQFIFQYYREEENGRGNFPPRFSGLQFPNYSSELNVNALELDDSALYLCASSLRGFNGYTFGSGTRLTVV.

A few counts support this clone. V usage is TRBV6-5 and J usage is TRBJ1-1; no clear D. Germline lookup yields CDR1 MNHEY and CDR2 SVGAGI. Trimming left V 2 bases short and J 1 base short, with 14 bases between. CDR3 size: 16 residues. In nucleotides, the CDR3 is TGTGCCAGCAGTTACCTCGGGGAGGCGGCGAACACTGAAGCTTTCTTT. Translation gives CASSYLGEAANTEAFF.

The genes are TRBV24-1 and TRBJ1-2; 10 bases line up with TRBD1. J gave up 8 bases and V 9 bases, and 14 bases lay outside the gene matches. Germline V gene data show CDR1 as KGHDR and CDR2 as SFDVKD. The CDR3 runs to 15 residues. CDR3 in amino acids: CATHPADRGHGGYTF. The CDR3 DNA is TGTGCCACCCACCCAGCCGACAGGGGGCACGGCGGCTACACCTTC.

V usage is TRBV4-2 and J usage is TRBJ1-6; D not resolved. This CDR3 comprises 15 residues. The germline V and J ends were trimmed by 6 bases and 2 bases, with 11 bases remaining between them. Germline V lookup: CDR1 LGHNA, CDR2 YNFKEQ. CDR3 residues: CASRLDSTYNSPLHF. Written as DNA, the CDR3 is TGTGCCAGCAGATTAGACTCAACCTATAATTCACCCCTCCACTTT.

The rearrangement uses TRBV3-1 (or the pseudogene TRBV3-2) and TRBJ2-7; D is possibly TRBD1 (7 bases). CDR3 length equals 13 residues. Germline CDR1 and CDR2: LGHDT and YNNKEL (reference sequence). Trimming removed 4 bases at V and 2 bases at J, with 9 bases between. The CDR3 coding sequence is TGTGCCAGCAGCCCAGGGGGGACCTACGAGCAGTACTTC. This translates into CASSPGGTYEQYF.

The chain joins TRBV10-1 to TRBJ1-2; 9 nucleotides align to TRBD1. This CDR3 contains 12 residues. V lost 5 bases and J lost 7; bases outside the gene matches: 2. CDR1 WNHNN and CDR2 SYGVQD come from the germline V gene (reference sequence). The CDR3 loop is CASSRDRAGYTF. The CDR3 DNA is TGCGCCAGCAGTCGGGACAGGGCTGGCTACACCTTC.

The rearrangement joins TRBV29-1 to TRBJ2-1; D might be TRBD1 (5 bases). The V end lost 7 bases, the J end lost 8 bases, and 15 bases lay between the germline ends. Germline assignment: CDR1 SQVTM and CDR2 ANQGSEA. The CDR3 spans 12 residues. CDR3 DNA sequence: TGCAGCGGGGTTCCTAGGGGCCATGAGCAGTTCTTC. Residues: CSGVPRGHEQFF.

In this sample, this clone turned up many times. The chain combines TRBV2 with TRBJ1-2, with D hard to call. CDR1 and CDR2 from the germline V gene are SNHLY and FYNNEI. The CDR3 sequence is 13 residues long. The V and J ends lost 5 bases and 5 bases respectively, with 12 bases between them. CDR3 sequence reads: CASSPTPRYGYTF. The CDR3 nucleotides read TGTGCCAGCAGTCCAACTCCCCGTTATGGCTACACCTTC. The full variable domain, in which reference TRBV2 and TRBJ1-2 provide the parts outside the CDR3, is EPEVTQTPSHQVTQMGQEVILRCVPISNHLYFYWYRQILGQKVEFLVSFYNNEISEKSEIFDDQFSVERPDGSNFTLKIRSTKLEDSAMYFCASSPTPRYGYTFGSGTRLTVV.

The rearrangement links TRBV21-1 to TRBJ1-4; TRBD1, as called in the table, went unchecked against the DNA. TRBV21-1 is a listed pseudogene. The CDR3 runs 13 residues. The CDR3 protein is CARGGHTNEKLFF. CDR3 bases: TGTGCCAGGGGTGGGCACACTAATGAAAAACTGTTTTTT.

The V and J genes are TRBV18 and TRBJ2-1; 14 positions agree with TRBD2. Germline CDR1 reads KGHSH; CDR2 reads LQKENI. The CDR3 runs 23 residues. Germline trimming cut 5 bases from V and 7 bases from J; bases unmatched to any gene: 28. The CDR3 spells CASSSRHLERLAGGPGMWNEQFF. The CDR3 nucleotides are TGTGCCAGCTCATCAAGACACTTAGAGAGACTAGCGGGAGGGCCGGGAATGTGGAATGAGCAGTTCTTC.

The rearrangement links TRBV3-1 (or the pseudogene TRBV3-2) to TRBJ2-1; 8 bases match TRBD2. This CDR3 region has 14 residues. The V gene's germline CDR1 is LGHDT and CDR2 YNNKEL (reference sequence). After removal of 4 bases from V and 10 bases from J, the junction contained 9 bases not matched to a gene. The CDR3 loop reads CASSRQGSSGEQFF. The CDR3, as DNA: TGTGCCAGCAGCCGCCAAGGGTCTAGCGGGGAGCAGTTCTTC.

This sequence joins TRBV5-1 and TRBJ2-7; maybe TRBD1 (6 bases). CDR3 length equals 16 residues. Germline V gives CDR1 SGHRS, CDR2 YFSETQ. The V gene lost 0 bases and the J gene lost 0 bases, with 13 bases spanning the gap. The CDR3 loop is CASSLGAGASSYEQYF. CDR3 nucleotide sequence: TGCGCCAGCAGCTTGGGAGCAGGGGCGAGCTCCTACGAGCAGTACTTC.

This rearrangement joins TRBV5-8 to TRBJ2-2, with D perhaps TRBD1 (5 bases). Per the germline V gene, CDR1 is SGHTS and CDR2 is YDEGEE. The CDR3 runs to 13 residues. The V end was cut by 3 bases, the J end by 9 bases, with 12 bases between. CDR3: CASSSIGERELFF. In DNA form, the CDR3 reads TGTGCCAGCAGCTCGATAGGGGAACGGGAGCTGTTTTTT. The variable domain in full, completed from reference TRBV5-8 and TRBJ2-2, reads EAGVTQSPTHLIKTRGQQATLRCSPISGHTSVYWYQQALGLGLQFLLWYDEGEERNRGNFPPRFSGRQFPNYSSELNVNALELEDSALYLCASSSIGERELFFGEGSRLTVL.

The rearrangement links TRBV7-9 to TRBJ2-1, with D maybe TRBD1 (6 bases). Germline CDR1 reads SEHNR; CDR2 reads FQNEAQ (reference sequence). V was shortened by 5 bases and J by 6 bases, with 20 bases between the two germline ends. This CDR3 region has 16 residues. The CDR3 spells CASSPRGRVGPNEQFF. The CDR3 DNA reads as TGTGCCAGCAGCCCCAGGGGTAGGGTAGGGCCCAATGAGCAGTTCTTC. The full variable domain, in which reference TRBV7-9 and TRBJ2-1 provide the parts outside the CDR3, is DTGVSQNPRHKITKRGQNVTFRCDPISEHNRLYWYRQTLGQGPEFLTYFQNEAQLEKSRLLSDRFSAERPKGSFSTLEIQRTEQGDSAMYLCASSPRGRVGPNEQFFGPGTRLTVL.

The gene calls are TRBV28 and TRBJ1-1, with TRBD1 matching 7 bases. The CDR3 length is 11 residues. Losses at the gene ends were 7 bases for V and 11 bases for J; bases not matched to a gene: 7. Germline CDR1 MDHEN, CDR2 SYDVKM. The CDR3 protein is CASIDRVGAFF. In DNA, the CDR3 is TGTGCCAGCATCGACAGGGTGGGGGCTTTCTTT. Based on the CDR3 plus reference TRBV28 and TRBJ1-1, the full variable domain is DVKVTQSSRYLVKRTGEKVFLECVQDMDHENMFWYRQDPGLGLRLIYFSYDVKMKEKGDIPEGYSVSREKKERFSLILESASTNQTSMYLCASIDRVGAFFGQGTRLTVV.

This clone was seen only once. V gene TRBV4-3 combines with J gene TRBJ1-2; D call uncertain. V was shortened by 0 bases and J by 4 bases, with 12 bases between the two germline ends. There are 15 residues in the CDR3. Per the germline V gene, CDR1 is LGHNA and CDR2 is YSLEER. The CDR3 here is CASSQDPQVSYGYTF. The CDR3 bases are TGCGCCAGCAGCCAAGATCCCCAGGTGTCCTATGGCTACACCTTC.

The genes are TRBV12-3 or TRBV12-4 and TRBJ1-1; D not resolved. The CDR3 totals 13 residues. Trimming shortened V by 3 bases and J by 0 bases, and 5 bases separated the two germline ends. In nucleotides, the CDR3 is TGTGCCAGCAGTTTCAGAATGAACACTGAAGCTTTCTTT. This translates into CASSFRMNTEAFF.

As DNA, the CDR3 is TGTGCCAGCAGTAACAAGCCGGGATTACTTAATGAAAAACTGTTTTTT. This translates into CASSNKPGLLNEKLFF. The V gene is TRBV27, the J gene TRBJ1-4; no clear D. Germline values: CDR1 MNHEY, CDR2 SMNVEV (reference sequence). V lost 5 bases and J 4 bases, leaving 17 bases between the germline ends. This CDR3 has 16 amino acids.

This clone was counted at least ten times. As DNA, the CDR3 is TGTGCCAGCAGCCCTTGGACTAGCAACAATGAGCAGTTCTTC. Its protein is CASSPWTSNNEQFF. The V call is TRBV27, the J call TRBJ2-1, with 8 bases matching TRBD2. Unmatched junction bases numbered 6, after V lost 6 bases and J lost 5 bases. CDR1 and CDR2 from the germline V gene are MNHEY and SMNVEV (reference sequence). CDR3 size: 14 residues.

The gene calls are TRBV18 and TRBJ2-7, with TRBD2 matching 9 bases. The CDR3 sequence is 15 residues long. Trimming took 3 bases from V and 3 from J; bases not matched to a gene: 6. Looked up from germline, CDR1 is KGHSH and CDR2 is LQKENI. CDR3 sequence reads: CASSPRLAGNYEQYF. CDR3 sequence (DNA): TGTGCCAGCTCACCCCGGCTAGCGGGGAACTACGAGCAGTACTTC. The whole variable domain, remainder taken from reference TRBV18 and TRBJ2-7, is NAGVMQNPRHLVRRRGQEARLRCSPMKGHSHVYWYRQLPEEGLKFMVYLQKENIIDESGMPKERFSAEFPKEGPSILRIQQVVRGDSAAYFCASSPRLAGNYEQYFGPGTRLTVT.

This chain uses TRBV27 with TRBJ1-2; the D gene is possibly TRBD1 (6 bases). The length of the CDR3 is 16 residues. Germline-derived CDR1 and CDR2 are MNHEY and SMNVEV (reference sequence). Trimming shortened V by 6 bases and J by 5 bases, and 22 bases separated the two germline ends. CDR3 in DNA: TGTGCCAGCAGAAGATCCGGGACACACGCGGAGTATGGCTACACCTTC. Protein: CASRRSGTHAEYGYTF.

The table lists this clone with a few counts. The chain uses TRBV7-2 and TRBJ1-5; no definite D call. V lost 5 bases, J lost 0 bases, and 11 bases lay in between. CDR3 length equals 15 residues. CDR1 SGHTA and CDR2 FQGNSA come from the germline V gene. Here the CDR3 DNA reads TGTGCCAGCAGCGCCCCGGGGTTTAGCAATCAGCCCCAGCATTTT. Translating gives CASSAPGFSNQPQHF.

The chain is built from TRBV30 and TRBJ1-4; maybe TRBD1 (6 bases). The CDR3 is 15 amino acids. V was trimmed by 1 base and J by 7 bases, leaving 16 bases between them. The germline V gene encodes CDR1 GTSNPN and CDR2 SVGIG (reference sequence). The CDR3 region has the DNA TGTGCCTGGAGTGAACAGGGCGTTAGGAGTGAAAAACTGTTTTTT. Its translation is CAWSEQGVRSEKLFF.

This chain uses TRBV19 with TRBJ1-3; the D is unclear. The CDR3 contains 14 residues. Trimming stripped 3 bases from V and 0 bases from J, with 6 bases between. Germline V gene data show CDR1 as LNHDA and CDR2 as SQIVND (reference sequence). The CDR3 protein is CASSIQSSGNTIYF. In DNA, the CDR3 is TGTGCCAGTAGTATTCAGTCCTCTGGAAACACCATATATTTT.

The chain uses TRBV7-2 and TRBJ1-1; 9 positions match TRBD1. This CDR3 comprises 15 residues. The V gene's germline CDR1 is SGHTA and CDR2 FQGNSA. The J segment lost 4 bases and the V segment lost 1 base, leaving 4 bases of the junction unmatched. CDR3 coding DNA: TGTGCCAGCAGCTTAGACGGACAGGGGAGCACTGAAGCTTTCTTT. Translated, it gives CASSLDGQGSTEAFF.

Only one count was recorded for this clone. This chain connects TRBV6-6 to TRBJ1-4, with TRBD1 matching 9 bases. Germline assignment: CDR1 MNHNY and CDR2 SVGAGI (reference sequence). CDR3 length: 16 residues. V gave up 5 bases and J gave up 6 bases; unmatched junction bases: 10. CDR3 sequence reads: CASSQQGALGYEKLFF. In DNA form, the CDR3 reads TGTGCCAGCAGTCAACAGGGGGCGCTTGGATATGAAAAACTGTTTTTT.